One sample yielded the 17 T cell receptor beta chains listed below, sequenced in a study of siplizumab effects on memory and regulatory T cells (dated by TCRdb to the late 2010s). Libraries were built with the immunoSEQ multiplex PCR assay. TCRdb retrieved this table from immuneACCESS and kept in-frame rearrangements only. Not all clones are present; in checked studies, unresolved V genes account for under half, and no reason is known for the remainder. The sample profile shows more than 95,000 clones; over 90% of them were found once. The top ten constitute approximately 0.58% of the sample. The sample taken for sequencing was Tregs sorted from blood. These receptors originate from a human donor in good health.

The chain has TRBV19 and TRBJ2-2, with D perhaps TRBD2 (6 bases). The CDR3 extends over 16 amino acids. V lost 5 bases to trimming and J lost 1 base, with 14 bases between them. The germline V gene encodes CDR1 LNHDA and CDR2 SQIVND (reference sequence). CDR3 amino acids: CASSPKGRGNTGELFF. CDR3 bases: TGTGCCAGTAGTCCCAAGGGGCGGGGGAACACCGGGGAGCTGTTTTTT.

This clone was observed a single time. The CDR3 reads CASSLAGTVNEKLFF. DNA of the CDR3: TGCGCCAGCAGCCTAGCCGGGACAGTCAATGAAAAACTGTTTTTT. J is TRBJ1-4 and V is TRBV5-1; 7 positions match TRBD1. J was trimmed by 5 bases and V by 4 bases; bases with no gene match: 8. This CDR3 spans 15 amino acids. CDR1 and CDR2 (germline): SGHRS, YFSETQ.

The chain is built from TRBV9 and TRBJ1-4; tentatively, D is TRBD1 (5 bases). Germline CDR1 reads SGDLS; CDR2 reads YYNGEE. The CDR3 is 14 residues long. The V end was cut by 3 bases, the J end by 2 bases, with 8 bases between. The CDR3 DNA sequence: TGTGCCAGCAGCGCGACAGCCACTAATGAAAAACTGTTTTTT. Residues: CASSATATNEKLFF.

The V gene is TRBV9, the J gene TRBJ2-2, with 7 bases identical to TRBD1. The CDR3 sequence is 15 residues long. Germline V gives CDR1 SGDLS, CDR2 YYNGEE. The V gene end was trimmed by 0 bases and the J gene end by 5 bases; junction bases not matched to a gene: 4. CDR3 in amino acids: CASSVEGTATGELFF. The CDR3 DNA sequence: TGTGCCAGCAGCGTAGAAGGGACAGCTACCGGGGAGCTGTTTTTT. Using reference TRBV9 and TRBJ2-2 for the parts outside the CDR3, the full variable domain is DSGVTQTPKHLITATGQRVTLRCSPRSGDLSVYWYQQSLDQGLQFLIQYYNGEERAKGNILERFSAQQFPDLHSELNLSSLELGDSALYFCASSVEGTATGELFFGEGSRLTVL.

V is TRBV6-1 and J is TRBJ1-2; D unresolved. This CDR3 is 14 amino acids long. Looked up from germline, CDR1 is MNHNS and CDR2 is SASEGT. V shed 6 bases and J shed 2 bases, with 13 bases lying between them. Here the CDR3 DNA reads TGTGCCAGCAGCGTAAGTTACAGAAACTATGGCTACACCTTC. It codes for CASSVSYRNYGYTF.

V gene TRBV11-2 combines with J gene TRBJ2-7; 10 bases match TRBD2. Losses at the gene ends were 4 bases for V and 3 bases for J; bases not matched to a gene: 6. This CDR3 contains 15 residues. From germline, CDR1 is SGHAT and CDR2 FQNNGV. The DNA of the CDR3 is TGTGCCAGCAGCTCAACTAGCGGGGAGATCTACGAGCAGTACTTC. Protein product: CASSSTSGEIYEQYF.

The chain joins TRBV11-2 to TRBJ1-2; TRBD1 might be the D (6 bases). The germline V and J ends were trimmed by 4 bases and 6 bases, with 15 bases remaining between them. The CDR3 is 14 amino acids. Germline CDR1 and CDR2: SGHAT and FQNNGV. CDR3 coding DNA: TGTGCCAGCAGCTCAAATTCAGCAGGGGATGGCTACACCTTC. This sequence encodes CASSSNSAGDGYTF.

The chain carries TRBV7-2 and TRBJ2-1; 8 nucleotides match TRBD2. CDR1 SGHTA and CDR2 FQGNSA come from the germline V gene. The CDR3 length is 15 residues. J was trimmed by 8 bases and V by 5 bases; bases with no gene match: 11. The CDR3 DNA reads as TGTGCCAGCAGCCGCCTAGCGGGTAATTTAGATGAGCAGTTCTTC. This codes for CASSRLAGNLDEQFF.

V and J are TRBV21-1 and TRBJ1-2; the table's D call, TRBD1, has no DNA check behind it. TRBV21-1 is a pseudogene segment. The CDR3 has 14 residues. CDR3 coding DNA: TGTGCCAGCCCAGGGTCTCAAACGTGCTATGGCTACACCTTC. It yields the protein CASPGSQTCYGYTF.

The chain employs TRBV6-6 and TRBJ1-5; D gene unclear. V lost 4 bases, J lost 4 bases, and 8 bases lay in between. Per germline, CDR1 MNHNY and CDR2 SVGAGI (reference sequence). This CDR3 comprises 13 residues. CDR3 bases: TGTGCCAGCAGTTTTGCCGGGAATCAGCCCCAGCATTTT. Protein product: CASSFAGNQPQHF.

This clone has just a few counts. V usage is TRBV6-6 and J usage is TRBJ1-1; D remains unclear. Germline CDR1 reads MNHNY; CDR2 reads SVGAGI (reference sequence). Trimming left V 5 bases short and J 0 bases short, with 7 bases between. The CDR3 totals 13 residues. The CDR3 coding sequence is TGTGCCAGCAGTATGACGTTGAACACTGAAGCTTTCTTT. It encodes CASSMTLNTEAFF.

The chain has TRBV7-6 and TRBJ1-6; TRBD1 aligns across 9 bases. V shed 2 bases and J 7 bases; nucleotides not matched to a gene: 3. The CDR3 runs 15 residues. The V gene's germline CDR1 is SGHVS and CDR2 FNYEAQ. The CDR3 is CASSLRQGENSPLHF. In DNA, the CDR3 is TGTGCCAGCAGCTTACGACAGGGGGAGAATTCACCCCTCCACTTT. Variable domain in full (rest from reference TRBV7-6 and TRBJ1-6): GAGVSQSPRYKVTKRGQDVALRCDPISGHVSLYWYRQALGQGPEFLTYFNYEAQQDKSGLPNDRFSAERPEGSISTLTIQRTEQRDSAMYRCASSLRQGENSPLHFGNGTRLTVT.

The gene calls are TRBV5-6 and TRBJ1-4; no firm D call. V was clipped by 2 bases and J by 10 bases, with 9 bases between them. The CDR3 length is 12 residues. Germline V lookup: CDR1 SGHDT, CDR2 YYEEEE. CDR3 DNA: TGTGCCAGCAGCTTACCCATGGGAAAACTGTTTTTT. Protein: CASSLPMGKLFF. The whole variable domain, remainder taken from reference TRBV5-6 and TRBJ1-4, is DAGVTQSPTHLIKTRGQQVTLRCSPKSGHDTVSWYQQALGQGPQFIFQYYEEEERQRGNFPDRFSGHQFPNYSSELNVNALLLGDSALYLCASSLPMGKLFFGSGTQLSVL.

The chain uses TRBV5-5 and TRBJ2-1, with no clear D. The germline gives CDR1 SGHKS, CDR2 YYEKEE (reference sequence). V shed 2 bases and J shed 2 bases, with 8 bases lying between them. The CDR3 sequence is 14 residues long. The CDR3 bases are TGTGCCAGCAGCTTTTCGTCTGCCTACAATGAGCAGTTCTTC. Residues: CASSFSSAYNEQFF. The full variable domain, its missing parts supplied by reference TRBV5-5 and TRBJ2-1, is DAGVTQSPTHLIKTRGQQVTLRCSPISGHKSVSWYQQVLGQGPQFIFQYYEKEERGRGNFPDRFSARQFPNYSSELNVNALLLGDSALYLCASSFSSAYNEQFFGPGTRLTVL.

The chain joins TRBV6-1 to TRBJ1-2; D is uncertain. CDR1 is MNHNS, CDR2 SASEGT, per germline. V lost 4 bases and J lost 5, with 14 bases in between. This CDR3 comprises 14 residues. CDR3 protein: CASSVSGDSYGYTF. In DNA, the CDR3 is TGTGCCAGCAGTGTTTCGGGCGATTCTTATGGCTACACCTTC.

Of note for this clone: The junction shows a germline mismatch at one end, possibly a read error. J is TRBJ1-4 and V is TRBV30; D is uncertain. The CDR3 covers 13 residues. CDR1 and CDR2 from the germline V gene are GTSNPN and SVGIG (reference sequence). The DNA of the CDR3 is TGTGCCTGGAGTTGGCCAACTAGTGAAAAACTGTTTTTT. Its protein product is CAWSWPTSEKLFF.

The chain links TRBV6-1 to TRBJ2-7; perhaps TRBD2 as D (6 bases). The V gene's germline CDR1 is MNHNS and CDR2 SASEGT. Between the trimmed V and J ends, which lost 4 bases and 1 base, there was a span of 8 bases. The CDR3 totals 13 residues. The CDR3 region is CASSVGRSYEQYF. In nucleotides, the CDR3 is TGTGCCAGCAGTGTCGGGAGATCCTACGAGCAGTACTTC.